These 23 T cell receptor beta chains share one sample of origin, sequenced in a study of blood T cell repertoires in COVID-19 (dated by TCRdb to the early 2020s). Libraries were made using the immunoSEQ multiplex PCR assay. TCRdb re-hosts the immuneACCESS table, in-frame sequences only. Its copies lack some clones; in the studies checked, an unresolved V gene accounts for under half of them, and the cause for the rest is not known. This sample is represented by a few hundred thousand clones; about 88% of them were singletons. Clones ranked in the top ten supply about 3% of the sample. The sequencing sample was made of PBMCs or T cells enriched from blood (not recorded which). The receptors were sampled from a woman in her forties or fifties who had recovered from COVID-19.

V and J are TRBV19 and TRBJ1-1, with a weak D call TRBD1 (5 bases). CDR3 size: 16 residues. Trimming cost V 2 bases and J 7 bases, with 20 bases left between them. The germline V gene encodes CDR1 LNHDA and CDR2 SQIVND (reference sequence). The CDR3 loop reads CASSIQSRGTRLEAFF. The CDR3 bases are TGTGCCAGTAGTATACAGTCTAGGGGTACGAGACTTGAAGCTTTCTTT. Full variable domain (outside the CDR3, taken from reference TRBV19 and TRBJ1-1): DGGITQSPKYLFRKEGQNVTLSCEQNLNHDAMYWYRQDPGQGLRLIYYSQIVNDFQKGDIAEGYSVSREKKESFPLTVTSAQKNPTAFYLCASSIQSRGTRLEAFFGQGTRLTVV.

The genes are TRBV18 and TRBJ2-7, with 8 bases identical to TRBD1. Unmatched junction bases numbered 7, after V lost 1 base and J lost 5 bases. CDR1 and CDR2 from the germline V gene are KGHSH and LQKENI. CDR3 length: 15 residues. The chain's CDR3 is CASSPLGQGADEQYF. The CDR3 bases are TGTGCCAGCTCACCACTAGGGCAGGGGGCCGACGAGCAGTACTTC.

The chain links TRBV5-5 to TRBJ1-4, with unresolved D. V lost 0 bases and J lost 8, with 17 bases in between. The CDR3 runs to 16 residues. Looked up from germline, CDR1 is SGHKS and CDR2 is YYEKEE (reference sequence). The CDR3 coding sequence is TGTGCCAGCAGCTTGGCCCTCATGGGCTCCAACGAAAAACTGTTTTTT. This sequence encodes CASSLALMGSNEKLFF.

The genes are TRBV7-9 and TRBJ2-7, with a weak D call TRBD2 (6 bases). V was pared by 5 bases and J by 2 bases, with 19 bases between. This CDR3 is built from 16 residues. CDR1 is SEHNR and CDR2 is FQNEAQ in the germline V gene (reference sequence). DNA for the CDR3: TGTGCCAGCAGCCCCTCAGGAGGGCAGGCTACCTACGAGCAGTACTTC. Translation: CASSPSGGQATYEQYF.

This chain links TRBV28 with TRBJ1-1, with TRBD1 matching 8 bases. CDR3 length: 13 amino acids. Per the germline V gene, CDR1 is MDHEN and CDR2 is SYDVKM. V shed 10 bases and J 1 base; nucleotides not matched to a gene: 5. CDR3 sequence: CATQGQGNTEAFF. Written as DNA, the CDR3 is TGTGCCACCCAAGGACAGGGGAACACTGAAGCTTTCTTT.

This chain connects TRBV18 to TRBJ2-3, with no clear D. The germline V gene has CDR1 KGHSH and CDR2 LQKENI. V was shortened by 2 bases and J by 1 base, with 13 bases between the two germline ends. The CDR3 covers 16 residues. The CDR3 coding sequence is TGTGCCAGCTCACCATCTCCCGAACACCGCACAGATACGCAGTATTTT. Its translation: CASSPSPEHRTDTQYF.

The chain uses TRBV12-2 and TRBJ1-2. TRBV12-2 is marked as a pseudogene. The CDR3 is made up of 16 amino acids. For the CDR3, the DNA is TGTGCAAGTCGCGCCTCGGGGTCCGGAATTAACTATGGCTACACCTTC. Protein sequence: CASRASGSGINYGYTF.

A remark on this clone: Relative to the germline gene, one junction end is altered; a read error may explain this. CDR3 in DNA: TGTGCCAGTAGTATTCTCACAGGGGGGCTGTTTTTT. Translation: CASSILTGGLFF. The chain employs TRBV19 and TRBJ2-2, with 8 bases that match TRBD1. CDR3 length equals 12 residues. The germline V gene encodes CDR1 LNHDA and CDR2 SQIVND (reference sequence).

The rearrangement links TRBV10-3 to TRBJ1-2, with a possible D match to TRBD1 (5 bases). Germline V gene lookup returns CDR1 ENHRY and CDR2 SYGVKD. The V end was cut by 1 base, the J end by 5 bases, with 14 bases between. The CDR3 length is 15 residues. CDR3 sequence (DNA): TGTGCCATCAGTGAGTACGGGGGAGGTGGATATGGCTACACCTTC. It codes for CAISEYGGGGYGYTF.

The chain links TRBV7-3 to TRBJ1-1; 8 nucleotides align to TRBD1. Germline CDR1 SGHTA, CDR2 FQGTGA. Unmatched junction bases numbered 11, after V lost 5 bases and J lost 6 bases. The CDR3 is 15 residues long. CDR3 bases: TGTGCCAGCAGCACCTACGGACAGGGAGGGTCTGAAGCTTTCTTT. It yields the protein CASSTYGQGGSEAFF.

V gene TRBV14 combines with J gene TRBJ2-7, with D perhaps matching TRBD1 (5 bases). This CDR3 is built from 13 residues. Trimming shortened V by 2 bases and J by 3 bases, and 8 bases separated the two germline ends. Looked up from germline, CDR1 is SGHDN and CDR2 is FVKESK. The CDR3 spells CASSQRTSYEQYF. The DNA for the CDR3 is TGTGCCAGCAGCCAAAGGACAAGCTACGAGCAGTACTTC.

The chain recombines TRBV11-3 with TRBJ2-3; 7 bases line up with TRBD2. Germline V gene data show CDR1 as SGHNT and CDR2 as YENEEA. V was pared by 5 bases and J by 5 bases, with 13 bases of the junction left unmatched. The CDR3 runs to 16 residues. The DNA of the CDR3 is TGTGCCAGCAGCCCACTTGGGGGAGGGCTTGGAGATACGCAGTATTTT. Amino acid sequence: CASSPLGGGLGDTQYF.

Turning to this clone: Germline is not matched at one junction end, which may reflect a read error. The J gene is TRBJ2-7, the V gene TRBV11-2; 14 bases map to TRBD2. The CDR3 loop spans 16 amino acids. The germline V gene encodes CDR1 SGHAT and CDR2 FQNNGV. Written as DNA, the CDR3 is TGTGCCCGCAGCCTCTGGACTAGCGGGAGGAACTACGAGCAGTACTTC. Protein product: CARSLWTSGRNYEQYF.

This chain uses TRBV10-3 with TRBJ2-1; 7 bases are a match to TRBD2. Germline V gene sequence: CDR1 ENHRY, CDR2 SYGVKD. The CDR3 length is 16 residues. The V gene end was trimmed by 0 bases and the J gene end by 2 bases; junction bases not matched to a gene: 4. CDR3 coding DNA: TGTGCCATCAGTGAGTCGTCGGGAGGTGCCTACAATGAGCAGTTCTTC. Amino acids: CAISESSGGAYNEQFF.

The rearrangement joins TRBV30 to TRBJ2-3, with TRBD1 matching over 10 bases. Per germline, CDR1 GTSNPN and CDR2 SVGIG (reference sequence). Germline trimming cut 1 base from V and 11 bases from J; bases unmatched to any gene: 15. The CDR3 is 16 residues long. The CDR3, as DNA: TGTGCCTGGAGTGAAGTGGAGACAGGGGGCGAATTGTTGCAGTATTTT. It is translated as CAWSEVETGGELLQYF.

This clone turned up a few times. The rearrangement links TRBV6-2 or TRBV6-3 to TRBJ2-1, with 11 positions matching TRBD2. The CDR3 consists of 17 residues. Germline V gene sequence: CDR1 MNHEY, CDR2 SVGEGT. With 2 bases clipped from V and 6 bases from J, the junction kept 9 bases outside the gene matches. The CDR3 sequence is CASSYTSGRGSGNEQFF. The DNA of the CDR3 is TGTGCCAGCAGTTACACTAGCGGGAGAGGAAGTGGCAATGAGCAGTTCTTC.

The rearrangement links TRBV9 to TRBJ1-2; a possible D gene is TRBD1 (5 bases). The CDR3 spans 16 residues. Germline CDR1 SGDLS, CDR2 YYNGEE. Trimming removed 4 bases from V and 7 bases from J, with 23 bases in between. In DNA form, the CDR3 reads TGTGCCAGCAGCACGTCGTTAGGACACCAATCTACTGGCTACACCTTC. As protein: CASSTSLGHQSTGYTF.

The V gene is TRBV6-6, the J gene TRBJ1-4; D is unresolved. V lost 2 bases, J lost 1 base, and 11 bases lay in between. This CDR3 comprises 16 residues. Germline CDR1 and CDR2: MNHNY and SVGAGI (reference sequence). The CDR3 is CASSYTRGGTNEKLFF. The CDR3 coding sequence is TGTGCCAGCAGTTACACACGGGGAGGAACTAATGAAAAACTGTTTTTT.

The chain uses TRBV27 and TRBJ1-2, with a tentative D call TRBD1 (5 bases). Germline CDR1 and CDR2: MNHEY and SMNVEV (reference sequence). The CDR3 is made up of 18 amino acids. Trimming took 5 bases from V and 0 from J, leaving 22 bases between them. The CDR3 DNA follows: TGTGCCAGCAGTACGCACCAGACTTCCCTAGGGGCTAACTATGGCTACACCTTC. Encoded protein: CASSTHQTSLGANYGYTF.

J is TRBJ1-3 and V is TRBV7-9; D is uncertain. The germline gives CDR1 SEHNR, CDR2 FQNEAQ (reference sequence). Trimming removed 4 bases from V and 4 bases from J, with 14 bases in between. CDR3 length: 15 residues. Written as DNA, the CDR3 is TGTGCCAGCAGCTCCAATTTCCGGGGAGGAAACACCATATATTTT. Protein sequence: CASSSNFRGGNTIYF.

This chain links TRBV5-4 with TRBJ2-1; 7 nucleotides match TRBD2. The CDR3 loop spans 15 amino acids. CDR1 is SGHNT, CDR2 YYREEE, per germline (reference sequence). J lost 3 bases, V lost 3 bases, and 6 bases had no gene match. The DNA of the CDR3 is TGTGCCAGCAGCTCCTCCGGGAGGAACTACAATGAGCAGTTCTTC. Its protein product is CASSSSGRNYNEQFF.

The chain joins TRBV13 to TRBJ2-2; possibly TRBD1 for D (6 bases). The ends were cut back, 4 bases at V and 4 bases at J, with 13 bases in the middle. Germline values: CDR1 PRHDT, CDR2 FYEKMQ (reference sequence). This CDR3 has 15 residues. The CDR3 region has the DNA TGTGCCAGCAGCTACGGGACAACAAGCACCGGGGAGCTGTTTTTT. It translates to CASSYGTTSTGELFF. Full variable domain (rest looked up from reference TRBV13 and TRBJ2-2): AAGVIQSPRHLIKEKRETATLKCYPIPRHDTVYWYQQGPGQDPQFLISFYEKMQSDKGSIPDRFSAQQFSDYHSELNMSSLELGDSALYFCASSYGTTSTGELFFGEGSRLTVL.

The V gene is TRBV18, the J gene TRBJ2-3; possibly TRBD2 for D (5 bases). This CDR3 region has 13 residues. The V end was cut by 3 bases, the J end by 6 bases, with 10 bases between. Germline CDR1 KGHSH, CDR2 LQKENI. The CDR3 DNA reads TGTGCCAGCTCACCGCCCCCGGGGGATACGCAGTATTTT. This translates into CASSPPPGDTQYF.